Detailed here is one T cell receptor beta chain. In the study's own analysis: Amplifying reference gene primers gave estimates of nucleated cell counts. Repertoires were generated with immunoSEQ multiplex PCR, while TCRdb's copy carries only in-frame clones and drops some. V, J and clone size were drawn from that table, and D and trimming were deduced from the DNA. The sample consists of over 250,000 clones, about three quarters of them appearing once. This entry belongs to a study of blood T cell repertoires in COVID-19. The overall study: Donors in the United States, Italy and Spain gave samples during acute or convalescent COVID-19. From T cells, B-cell-depleted T cells, or PBMCs came the material, which was cDNA or gDNA.

Germline CDR1 and CDR2: LGHNA and YSLEER. V lost 0 bases, J lost 0 bases, and 6 bases stayed unmatched. The CDR3 is 18 residues long. This sequence originates from a woman older than 75 with acute or convalescent COVID-19. V and J are TRBV4-3 and TRBJ2-1; TRBD2 matches at 9 bases. The sample comprised peripheral blood. Written as DNA, the CDR3 is TGCGCCAGCAGCCAAGATAGAGCGGGGGGCCGCTCCTACAATGAGCAGTTCTTC. Protein product: CASSQDRAGGRSYNEQFF.